Described below is a single T cell receptor (beta chain) sequence and its context. Its antigen remains unidentified. There are no base qualities to consult, and no much larger clone falls within one base. This entry belongs to a study of shared clonotypes between healthy human individuals (dated by TCRdb to the early 2020s). Background for the entire study: A couple of women and a few men aged 18 to 49 years were included in the cohort. To increase sequencing depth and limit assay-specific biases, different laboratories used diverse techniques to prepare libraries and sequence TCR repertoires. For each donor, CD4 naive and CD4 memory were each run on three plates, CD8 naive on two plates, and CD8 memory on one plate. Leukapheresis yielded between about 0.94 and 9 billion PBMCs per donor. To estimate repertoire size and how much clonotypes are shared between individuals, the study performed deep sequencing of blood TCR repertoires from five healthy adults. The investigation overall reported the following: Clonotypes shared by all four sorted-subset donors showed higher generation probabilities than non-shared clonotypes. Because the study included only a small number of donors, the genetic and exposure-history diversity represented was limited. Sampling was restricted to blood, and TCR repertoires in tissues likely differ from the TCR repertoires found in blood. About 5% of naive CD4, approximately 3.7% of naive CD8, 2.3% of memory CD4, and around 0.4% of memory CD8 clonotypes were shared across several donors. Even with the large sequencing depth, rarefaction of the sorted-subset datasets indicated that sequencing was incomplete. Estimated clonotype richness was generally larger for naive than for memory subsets. Based on pairwise subsampling, the degree of clonotype sharing among donors was expected to be affected by sequencing depth.

Using the deep immunoSEQ assay, multiplex PCR amplified TCR CDR3 regions from genomic DNA. Extracted genomic DNA from each cell subset was distributed evenly across all wells of several immunoSEQ 96-well plates, and each plate was treated as a replicate. For sorted subsets, each replicate PCR was loaded with roughly 200 ng genomic DNA, equivalent to 30,000 or so T cell genomes. The purified libraries were quantified using a Qubit 3.0 fluorometer, sized with a Bioanalyzer 2100, and then quantified again using the KAPA Library Quantification kit. A separate single-read 150-cycle Illumina NextSeq 550 flow cell was used to sequence each immunoSEQ 96-well plate. Regarding the original processing steps: The immunoSEQ output contained only junctional sequences without quality scores, so filtering could not match that applied to full-length reads. Sequences were annotated with PyIR, a Python wrapper for IgBLAST v1.9, using IMGT germline references to assign V/J genes and CDR3. Any read was removed if the V/J assignment was weak (E-value above 1e-6), the CDR3 was missing, or the read contained stop codons, out-of-frame junctions, or ambiguous translated residues. V3J clonotypes were defined by identical inferred V gene, J gene, and CDR3 amino acid sequence. Percentage overlap between repertoires was calculated by dividing the number of shared unique clonotypes by the size of the smaller repertoire. Repertoire richness was assessed with RTK rarefaction, the Chao1 estimator, and Recon v2.1 estimates of unobserved clonotypes. Generation probabilities for all TCRbeta clonotypes obtained by the gDNA method from a handful of donors were computed using OLGA. In its TCRdb copy, this immuneACCESS table keeps in-frame sequences only and misses some clones. Where compared with another copy, unresolved V genes explain less than half of these, and the others have no known cause. V, J and clone size are those of that table, while D and trimming were read from the DNA. For this sample there are over a million clones; about 70% appear just once. The top ten clonotypes cover about 1.5% of the sample.

V gives up 2 bases and J gives up 4 bases, and the segment between their germline ends measures 17 bases. The germline V gene provides CDR1 LGHNA and CDR2 YNFKEQ. Its CDR3 holds 17 amino acids, cysteine through phenylalanine. The sequence is cut down to CDR3 DNA, 51 bases in frame from base 1. Healthy HIV-negative adults with no recently reported acute infections or vaccinations were included as donors. Only Caucasian adults living in Nashville, Tennessee, USA were represented among the donors. CD4+ T cells were enriched by magnetic negative selection, after which naive cells were positively selected on CD45RA and the negative fraction was taken as the memory subset. Blood was obtained by leukapheresis, after which PBMCs were separated by Ficoll-Histopaque density gradient centrifugation and cryopreserved in liquid nitrogen vapor phase. Analytical flow cytometry was used to check the purity and quantity of every magnetically sorted T cell population. Each sorted fraction had its genomic DNA isolated and then quantified by UV absorbance on a Nanodrop 2000c.

The source of this sequence is a man aged 18-30 years in good health. The sequence is built from TRBV4-2 and TRBJ2-2; a weak D assignment points to TRBD1 (6 bases agree). The sequencing input was memory CD4+ T cells sorted from blood. The meaning of the sample's cell subset or site label: CD45RA-negative fraction. The CDR3 reads as follows: CASSQITYGQFTGELFF. The bases read TGTGCCAGCAGCCAAATAACATATGGACAGTTCACCGGGGAGCTGTTTTTT.